This T cell receptor (beta chain) comes out of a study of shared clonotypes between healthy human individuals. To note about this clone: The antigen is undetermined.

The CDR3 sequence is 16 residues long. The trim removed 2 bases at V and 5 bases at J, leaving 6 bases unmatched. CDR1 is SGHRS, CDR2 YFSETQ, per germline. Findings and limits, study-wide: Of the naive CD4 clonotypes, approximately 5% were shared across several donors. What naive subsets generally showed was a larger estimated richness than memory subsets showed. Against clonotypes common to all four donors, non-shared ones had lower generation probabilities.

Original methodology: Filtering of immunoSEQ junctional sequences could not match full-length read filtering. Here immunoSEQ multiplex PCR was the method, and the copy in TCRdb shows in-frame clones only, minus some. The DNA gave D and trimming, while V, J and clone size come from that table. This table has some 1.5 million clones, under 99% appearing once. This sequence originates from a man aged 25 to 45 in good health. Sequenced material: naive CD4+ T cells sorted from blood. As to subset: CD45RA+ positively selected. This rearrangement joins TRBV5-1 to TRBJ2-7, with 14 positions matching TRBD2. This chain's CDR3 is CASSFRLAGGTNEQYF. CDR3 nucleotides: TGCGCCAGCAGCTTTAGACTAGCGGGAGGGACAAACGAGCAGTACTTC.